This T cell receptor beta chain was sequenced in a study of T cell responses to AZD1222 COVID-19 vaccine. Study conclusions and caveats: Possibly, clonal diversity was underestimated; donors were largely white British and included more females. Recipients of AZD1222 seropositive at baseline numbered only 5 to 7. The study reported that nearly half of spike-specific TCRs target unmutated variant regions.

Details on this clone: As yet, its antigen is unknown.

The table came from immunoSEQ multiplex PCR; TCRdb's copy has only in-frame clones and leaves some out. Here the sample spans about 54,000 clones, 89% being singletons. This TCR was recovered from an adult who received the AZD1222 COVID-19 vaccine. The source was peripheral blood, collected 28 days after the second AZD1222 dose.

CDR3 nucleotide sequence: TGTGCCAGCAGTAAATTAGCGGGAGGGTCCGGGGAGCAGTTCTTC. Encoded protein: CASSKLAGGSGEQFF. The chain joins TRBV6-5 to TRBJ2-1; 11 positions agree with TRBD2. V shed 5 bases and J 10 bases; nucleotides not matched to a gene: 10. Germline CDR1 reads MNHEY; CDR2 reads SVGAGI. The CDR3 is 15 amino acids.